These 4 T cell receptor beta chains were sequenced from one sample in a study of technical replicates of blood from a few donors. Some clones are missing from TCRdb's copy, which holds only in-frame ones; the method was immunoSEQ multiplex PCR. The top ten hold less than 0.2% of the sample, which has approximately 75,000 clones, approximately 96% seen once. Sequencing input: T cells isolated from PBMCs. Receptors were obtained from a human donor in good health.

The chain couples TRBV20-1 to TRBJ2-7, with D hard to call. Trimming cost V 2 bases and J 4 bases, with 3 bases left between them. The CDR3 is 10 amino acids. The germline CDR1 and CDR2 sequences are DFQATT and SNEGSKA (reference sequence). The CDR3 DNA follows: TGCAGTGCTAGACGGTACGAGCAGTACTTC. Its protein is CSARRYEQYF.

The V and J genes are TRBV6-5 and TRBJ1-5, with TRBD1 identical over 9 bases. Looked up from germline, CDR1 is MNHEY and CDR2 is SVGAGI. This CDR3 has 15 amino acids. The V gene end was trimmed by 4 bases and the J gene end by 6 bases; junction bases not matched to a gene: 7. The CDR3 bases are TGTGCCAGCAGTTTCTCGGGACAGGGATCTCAGCCCCAGCATTTT. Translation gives CASSFSGQGSQPQHF.

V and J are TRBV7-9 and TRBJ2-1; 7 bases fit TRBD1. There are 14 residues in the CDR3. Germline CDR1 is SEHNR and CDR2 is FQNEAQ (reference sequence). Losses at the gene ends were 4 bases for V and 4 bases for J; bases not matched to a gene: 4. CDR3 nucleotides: TGTGCCAGCAGCTGGGGACAGTCTTACAATGAGCAGTTCTTC. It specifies CASSWGQSYNEQFF. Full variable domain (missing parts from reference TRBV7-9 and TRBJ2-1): DTGVSQNPRHKITKRGQNVTFRCDPISEHNRLYWYRQTLGQGPEFLTYFQNEAQLEKSRLLSDRFSAERPKGSFSTLEIQRTEQGDSAMYLCASSWGQSYNEQFFGPGTRLTVL.

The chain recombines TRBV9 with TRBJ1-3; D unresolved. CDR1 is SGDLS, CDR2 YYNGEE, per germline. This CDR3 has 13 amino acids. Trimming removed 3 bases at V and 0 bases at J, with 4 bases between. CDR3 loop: CASSALSGNTIYF. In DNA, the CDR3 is TGTGCCAGCAGCGCCCTCTCTGGAAACACCATATATTTT.